The 17 T cell receptor beta chains presented below share a single source sample, sequenced in a study of graft-versus-host responses after intestinal transplantation. Produced via immunoSEQ multiplex PCR; TCRdb's table is partial and in-frame only. The profile covers over 10,000 clones, with 70% to 85% appearing a single time and roughly 9% taken by the ten largest. Sample: PBMCs, taken around 310 days after intestinal transplant. The receptors shown here come from a human patient who received an intestinal transplant, so some T cells may come from the graft donor.

The chain recombines TRBV29-1 with TRBJ2-5; 11 nucleotides match TRBD2. Trimming cost V 4 bases and J 2 bases; bases outside gene matches: 15. CDR3 length: 18 residues. Germline assignment: CDR1 SQVTM and CDR2 ANQGSEA. The CDR3 bases are TGCAGCGTTGGGGGACTAGCGGTTCCACGAATGGGGCAAGAGACCCAGTACTTC. Translating it yields CSVGGLAVPRMGQETQYF.

This rearrangement joins TRBV10-2 to TRBJ2-5; D gene unclear. Germline values: CDR1 WSHSY, CDR2 SAAADI. CDR3 size: 15 residues. Trimming stripped 8 bases from V and 3 bases from J, with 19 bases between. The CDR3 bases are TGCGCCAGCCGTCACGAGGAACTTTTAAAAGAGACCCAGTACTTC. Amino acid sequence: CASRHEELLKETQYF.

The rearrangement joins TRBV28 to TRBJ1-1, with D possibly TRBD1 on 6 matching bases. Trimming left V 6 bases short and J 6 bases short, with 14 bases between. CDR1 and CDR2 from the germline V gene are MDHEN and SYDVKM. This CDR3 spans 13 amino acids. The CDR3 here is CASSLGGPAEAFF. The CDR3 DNA is TGTGCCAGCAGCCTAGGGGGTCCCGCTGAAGCTTTCTTT.

In this sample, this clone turned up a few times. This chain uses TRBV11-2 with TRBJ1-1; D unresolved. Germline V gene sequence: CDR1 SGHAT, CDR2 FQNNGV. The CDR3 length is 13 residues. Trimming left V 4 bases short and J 0 bases short, with 6 bases between. CDR3 region: CASSSGLNTEAFF. The DNA of the CDR3 is TGTGCCAGCAGCTCCGGTTTGAACACTGAAGCTTTCTTT.

The chain couples TRBV19 to TRBJ1-5; no definite D call. Germline CDR1 LNHDA, CDR2 SQIVND (reference sequence). Trimming pared 4 bases from V and 0 bases from J, leaving 13 bases between. The CDR3 loop spans 16 amino acids. The CDR3 loop reads CASSTLDIYSNQPQHF. DNA for the CDR3: TGTGCCAGTAGTACCCTCGACATCTATAGCAATCAGCCCCAGCATTTT.

J is TRBJ1-1 and V is TRBV10-3; D unresolved. Germline CDR1 and CDR2: ENHRY and SYGVKD. Trimming left V 5 bases short and J 5 bases short, with 15 bases between. The CDR3 loop spans 14 amino acids. The CDR3 DNA is TGTGCCATCAGTCTATCGGGCTTAGATACTGAAGCTTTCTTT. It yields the protein CAISLSGLDTEAFF.

With respect to this clone: Other DNA sequences from this sample encode an identical CDR3 as well. This chain links TRBV7-3 with TRBJ2-3; perhaps TRBD1 as D (7 bases). Trimming left V 2 bases short and J 5 bases short, with 11 bases between. The germline V gene has CDR1 SGHTA and CDR2 FQGTGA. The CDR3 totals 14 residues. CDR3 residues: CASSLGGGLDTQYF. Here the CDR3 DNA reads TGTGCCAGCAGCTTAGGAGGGGGCCTAGATACGCAGTATTTT. The whole variable domain, remainder taken from reference TRBV7-3 and TRBJ2-3, is GAGVSQTPSNKVTEKGKYVELRCDPISGHTALYWYRQSLGQGPEFLIYFQGTGAADDSGLPNDRFFAVRPEGSVSTLKIQRTERGDSAVYLCASSLGGGLDTQYFGPGTRLTVL.

The chain couples TRBV28 to TRBJ1-1; no definite D call. The CDR3 runs to 14 residues. CDR1 is MDHEN, CDR2 SYDVKM, per germline. Trimming removed 6 bases at V and 4 bases at J, with 15 bases between. CDR3 sequence: CASSRDLGGTEAFF. The CDR3 nucleotides read TGTGCCAGCAGCCGAGACCTCGGAGGCACTGAAGCTTTCTTT.

The chain recombines TRBV6-5 with TRBJ2-7; D unresolved. The CDR3 is 13 amino acids. V was pared by 2 bases and J by 3 bases, with 8 bases between. The germline V gene encodes CDR1 MNHEY and CDR2 SVGAGI. The chain's CDR3 is CASSYANDYEQYF. The CDR3 DNA sequence: TGTGCCAGCAGTTACGCGAACGACTACGAGCAGTACTTC.

This clone showed up just a few times. The chain carries TRBV19 and TRBJ1-1; D possibly corresponds to TRBD1 (6 bases). The CDR3 length is 14 residues. V lost 4 bases and J lost 0, with 9 bases in between. In germline, CDR1 is LNHDA, CDR2 SQIVND (reference sequence). CDR3 loop: CASSKDRMNTEAFF. The CDR3 region has the DNA TGTGCCAGTAGTAAAGACAGGATGAACACTGAAGCTTTCTTT.

The CDR3 nucleotides read TGTGCCAGTGCACGGGGGCCTAATGAAAAACTGTTTTTT. Residues: CASARGPNEKLFF. The gene calls are TRBV6-5 and TRBJ1-4; D possibly corresponds to TRBD1 (6 bases). Between the trimmed V and J ends, which lost 9 bases and 3 bases, there was a span of 11 bases. The CDR3 sequence is 13 residues long. Germline V gene lookup returns CDR1 MNHEY and CDR2 SVGAGI.

This chain links TRBV27 with TRBJ1-1; maybe TRBD1 (5 bases). Germline CDR1 is MNHEY and CDR2 is SMNVEV (reference sequence). CDR3 length: 14 amino acids. Trimming took off 3 bases at V and 0 bases at J, with 8 bases between the two ends. CDR3 loop: CASSFGGLNTEAFF. The CDR3 DNA reads as TGTGCCAGCAGTTTCGGGGGTTTGAACACTGAAGCTTTCTTT.

This clone was observed a single time. The J gene is TRBJ2-5, the V gene TRBV10-3; 16 bases fit TRBD2. The tail of the sequence fits TRBJ2-7 better, so the J call may be wrong. The CDR3 runs 15 residues. Germline V gives CDR1 ENHRY, CDR2 SYGVKD. The CDR3 loop is CAIRGLAGGAYEQYF. Here the CDR3 DNA reads TGTGCCATCAGGGGACTAGCGGGAGGGGCCTACGAGCAGTACTTC.

The chain is built from TRBV11-1 and TRBJ2-1; no definite D call. The CDR3 runs to 16 residues. Between the trimmed V and J ends, which lost 5 bases and 6 bases, there was a span of 20 bases. The germline gives CDR1 SGHAT, CDR2 FQDESV (reference sequence). The CDR3 region is CASSEILRSIGNEQFF. The CDR3 DNA is TGTGCCAGCAGCGAGATCTTAAGGTCGATCGGCAATGAGCAGTTCTTC.

J is TRBJ1-2 and V is TRBV29-1; D not certain. This CDR3 comprises 13 residues. V lost 3 bases, J lost 2 bases, and 10 bases lay in between. Germline assignment: CDR1 SQVTM and CDR2 ANQGSEA. The DNA of the CDR3 is TGCAGCGTTGATGAGACGGAGAACTATGGCTACACCTTC. It yields the protein CSVDETENYGYTF.

This chain joins TRBV6-5 and TRBJ2-7, with 7 bases identical to TRBD1. From germline, CDR1 is MNHEY and CDR2 SVGAGI. The CDR3 spans 15 residues. The V gene end was trimmed by 5 bases and the J gene end by 6 bases; junction bases not matched to a gene: 13. The CDR3 spells CASSQTGQVYSEQYF. CDR3 coding DNA: TGTGCCAGCAGTCAGACCGGACAGGTTTATAGCGAGCAGTACTTC.

This clone was recorded once. This sequence joins TRBV5-1 and TRBJ2-7; a weak D match, TRBD1 (7 bases). This CDR3 has 15 amino acids. Trimming removed 0 bases at V and 2 bases at J, with 12 bases between. CDR1 is SGHRS, CDR2 YFSETQ, per germline. The CDR3 sequence is CASSLARDSAYEQYF. The CDR3 DNA is TGCGCCAGCAGCTTGGCGCGGGACAGCGCCTACGAGCAGTACTTC.